The 5 T cell receptor beta chains reported below all come from one sample, sequenced in a study of blood T cell repertoires in COVID-19. Profiled with immunoSEQ multiplex PCR; TCRdb holds only in-frame clones, not every one. Here the sample spans roughly 200,000 clones, less than 90% being singletons. Sequences were obtained from PBMCs or T cells enriched from blood (not recorded which). The source of these receptors is a woman in her twenties or thirties who had been exposed to COVID-19.

The chain joins TRBV27 to TRBJ2-7; D possibly corresponds to TRBD2 (6 bases). This CDR3 contains 17 residues. V was shortened by 0 bases and J by 0 bases, with 15 bases between the two germline ends. Per germline, CDR1 MNHEY and CDR2 SMNVEV (reference sequence). CDR3 DNA sequence: TGTGCCAGCAGTTTATCGGGGACGGGGGTTAGCTCCTACGAGCAGTACTTC. Translation gives CASSLSGTGVSSYEQYF.

The chain links TRBV10-1 to TRBJ2-3, with a tentative D call TRBD2 (5 bases). This CDR3 comprises 17 residues. V lost 6 bases to trimming and J lost 2 bases, with 21 bases between them. Per the germline V gene, CDR1 is WNHNN and CDR2 is SYGVQD (reference sequence). Here the CDR3 reads CASSRGLLETLTDTQYF. In DNA, the CDR3 is TGCGCCAGCAGCCGCGGACTTCTAGAGACCCTCACAGATACGCAGTATTTT.

The chain uses TRBV7-9 and TRBJ2-1; D may be TRBD2 (6 bases). This CDR3 contains 11 residues. Trimming took 7 bases from V and 9 from J, leaving 10 bases between them. In germline, CDR1 is SEHNR, CDR2 FQNEAQ (reference sequence). In nucleotides, the CDR3 is TGTGCCAGCACCGACGGGGGTGAGCAGTTCTTC. This translates into CASTDGGEQFF. The whole variable domain, filled in from reference TRBV7-9 and TRBJ2-1, reads DTGVSQNPRHKITKRGQNVTFRCDPISEHNRLYWYRQTLGQGPEFLTYFQNEAQLEKSRLLSDRFSAERPKGSFSTLEIQRTEQGDSAMYLCASTDGGEQFFGPGTRLTVL.

This chain connects TRBV19 to TRBJ1-1; D not resolved. The CDR3 covers 12 residues. Germline V gene lookup returns CDR1 LNHDA and CDR2 SQIVND (reference sequence). The V end lost 5 bases, the J end lost 0 bases, and 4 bases lay between the germline ends. CDR3 nucleotide sequence: TGTGCCAGTAGTCTTGTGAACACTGAAGCTTTCTTT. This translates into CASSLVNTEAFF.

V usage is TRBV18 and J usage is TRBJ1-1, with TRBD1 matching 8 bases. Germline CDR1 and CDR2: KGHSH and LQKENI. This CDR3 has 14 amino acids. The ends lost 6 bases at V and 5 bases at J; junction bases unmatched: 8. CDR3 loop: CASSTSRDRTEAFF. The CDR3 bases are TGTGCCAGCTCGACGTCCCGGGACAGGACTGAAGCTTTCTTT. The full variable domain, completed using reference TRBV18 and TRBJ1-1, is NAGVMQNPRHLVRRRGQEARLRCSPMKGHSHVYWYRQLPEEGLKFMVYLQKENIIDESGMPKERFSAEFPKEGPSILRIQQVVRGDSAAYFCASSTSRDRTEAFFGQGTRLTVV.